The T cell receptor beta chain under discussion was sequenced for a study of CD8 T cells in Susac syndrome. Sequencing of TCR beta was undertaken in CD8+ and CD4+ T cells derived from blood. The CDR3 runs to 14 residues. Germline V gene sequence: CDR1 SGHRS, CDR2 YFSETQ. Trimming left V 0 bases short and J 4 bases short, with 11 bases between. It was with random hexamers that about 0.45 to 1 ug RNA was reverse transcribed. An immunoSEQ multiplex PCR amplified TCR beta CDR3 over 54 Vbeta and 13 Jbeta. One entry per CDR3 protein, called by TCRdb with MiXCR from the immunoSEQ multiplex PCR reads. The table records roughly 200,000 distinct CDR3 sequences, roughly 95% of them present only once.

This chain uses TRBV5-1 with TRBJ2-7; D is unresolved. Sequencing used CD4+ T cells from PBMCs. The clonotype originates from a human donor in good health. The CDR3 DNA reads as TGCGCCAGCAGCTTGGAAGTGACACCTTACGAGCAGTACTTC. It encodes CASSLEVTPYEQYF.